This is a list of T cell receptor beta chains from one sample in a study of identical twins. TCRdb re-called the 5' RACE reads through MiXCR, storing one row per CDR3 protein. This sample yields a few hundred thousand distinct CDR3 sequences, of which about 12% are seen a single time; approximately 4% belongs to the top ten. This sample was shared with a second study, whose subject was yellow fever vaccine responses in identical twins.

Sequencing was carried out using memory (CD45RO+) T cells sorted from blood. These receptors all come from a woman between 18 and 30 years old in good health. CDR3s include the opening cysteine and the closing phenylalanine or tryptophan. A D gene is named only where the DNA matches it firmly. Size is omitted from some rows. Given values are once, few, many or a class for expanded clones.

j_call: TRBJ2-5; clone_size: few; cdr3_length: 13; d_call: TRBD2; v_call: TRBV29-1; cdr3_nt: TGCAGCGTTGAGAGGGGAGGGTCCGAGACCCAGTACTTC; cdr3_aa: CSVERGGSETQYF
j_call: TRBJ2-5; clone_size: NA; cdr3_length: 14; d_call: NA; v_call: TRBV7-2; cdr3_nt: TGTGCCAGCAGCAAAGGGAGCGAACAAGAGACCCAGTACTTC; cdr3_aa: CASSKGSEQETQYF
j_call: TRBJ2-1; clone_size: NA; cdr3_length: 10; d_call: NA; v_call: TRBV6-1; cdr3_nt: TGTGCCAGCAGTGAGCGTGCGCAGTTCTTC; cdr3_aa: CASSERAQFF
j_call: TRBJ1-1; clone_size: many; cdr3_length: 13; d_call: NA; v_call: TRBV7-2; cdr3_nt: TGTGCCAGCAGCTTACGGGGGCCCACTGAAGCTTTCTTT; cdr3_aa: CASSLRGPTEAFF
j_call: TRBJ2-1; clone_size: few; cdr3_length: 17; d_call: TRBD2; v_call: TRBV6-4; cdr3_nt: TGTGCCAGCAGTGACTCCCGACTAGCGGGAGGGAGGGATGAGCAGTTCTTC; cdr3_aa: CASSDSRLAGGRDEQFF
j_call: TRBJ1-2; clone_size: NA; cdr3_length: 16; d_call: NA; v_call: TRBV20-1; cdr3_nt: TGCAGTGCTAGAGATGTGAGTCCAGGAACCAGCTATGGCTACACCTTC; cdr3_aa: CSARDVSPGTSYGYTF
j_call: TRBJ2-1; clone_size: few; cdr3_length: 19; d_call: TRBD2; v_call: TRBV7-2; cdr3_nt: TGTGCCAGCAGCTTAGCGTCCGGCGGGAGGGCCAATAAACACAATGAGCAGTTCTTC; cdr3_aa: CASSLASGGRANKHNEQFF
j_call: TRBJ2-7; clone_size: many; cdr3_length: 12; d_call: NA; v_call: TRBV12-3/TRBV12-4; cdr3_nt: TGTGCCAGCAGTCCGCAAGGGGGGAAGCAGTACTTC; cdr3_aa: CASSPQGGKQYF
j_call: TRBJ2-7; clone_size: NA; cdr3_length: 11; d_call: TRBD1; v_call: TRBV7-9; cdr3_nt: TGTGCCAGCAGCTTAACAGGGGGGCAGTACTTC; cdr3_aa: CASSLTGGQYF
j_call: TRBJ1-1; clone_size: NA; cdr3_length: 13; d_call: TRBD1; v_call: TRBV30; cdr3_nt: TGTGCCTGGACCAGGGGGCGAAACACTGAAGCTTTCTTT; cdr3_aa: CAWTRGRNTEAFF
j_call: TRBJ2-1; clone_size: NA; cdr3_length: 14; d_call: NA; v_call: TRBV4-3; cdr3_nt: TGCGCCAGCAGCCAATCCTTTGGCCTCACGGGGCAGTTCTTC; cdr3_aa: CASSQSFGLTGQFF
j_call: TRBJ2-4; clone_size: NA; cdr3_length: 15; d_call: NA; v_call: TRBV20-1; cdr3_nt: TGCAGTGCGCCTCCTGGGCAAGTGTCCGAAAACATTCAGTACTTC; cdr3_aa: CSAPPGQVSENIQYF
j_call: TRBJ2-5; clone_size: NA; cdr3_length: 14; d_call: NA; v_call: TRBV20-1; cdr3_nt: TGCAGTGCTAGCGATCCGGGGCCTGGGGAGACCCAGTACTTC; cdr3_aa: CSASDPGPGETQYF
j_call: TRBJ2-1; clone_size: NA; cdr3_length: 12; d_call: NA; v_call: TRBV5-1; cdr3_nt: TGCGCCAGCAGCTTGTCGACCAATGAGCAGTTCTTC; cdr3_aa: CASSLSTNEQFF
j_call: TRBJ2-3; clone_size: many; cdr3_length: 13; d_call: TRBD2; v_call: TRBV5-1; cdr3_nt: TGCGCCAGCGCCGTCCCGGGACTAGGCACGCAGTATTTT; cdr3_aa: CASAVPGLGTQYF
j_call: TRBJ2-7; clone_size: NA; cdr3_length: 13; d_call: NA; v_call: TRBV5-5; cdr3_nt: TGTGCCAGCAGCGCTCGGCTCTCCTACGAGCAGTACTTC; cdr3_aa: CASSARLSYEQYF
j_call: TRBJ1-6; clone_size: few; cdr3_length: 17; d_call: NA; v_call: TRBV4-1; cdr3_nt: TGCGCCAGCAGCGAAGTACCCCAAGGGTCCTATAATTCACCCCTCCACTTT; cdr3_aa: CASSEVPQGSYNSPLHF
j_call: TRBJ2-1; clone_size: NA; cdr3_length: 17; d_call: TRBD2; v_call: TRBV4-2; cdr3_nt: TGTGCCAGCAGCCAAGATATGGGGACTAGCGGATTAAATGAGCAGTTCTTC; cdr3_aa: CASSQDMGTSGLNEQFF
j_call: TRBJ2-7; clone_size: few; cdr3_length: 14; d_call: NA; v_call: TRBV20-1; cdr3_nt: TGCAGTGCTAGGGTGGGACATTGGACCTACGAGCAGTACTTC; cdr3_aa: CSARVGHWTYEQYF
j_call: TRBJ2-1; clone_size: NA; cdr3_length: 16; d_call: TRBD2; v_call: TRBV5-4; cdr3_nt: TGTGCCAGCAGCAGGACTAGCGGGGTGTCCTACAATGAGCAGTTCTTC; cdr3_aa: CASSRTSGVSYNEQFF
j_call: TRBJ1-6; clone_size: NA; cdr3_length: 13; d_call: TRBD1; v_call: TRBV12-3/TRBV12-4; cdr3_nt: TGTGCCAGCAGCATACAGGGGAGGAGGCCCCTCCACTTT; cdr3_aa: CASSIQGRRPLHF
j_call: TRBJ2-3; clone_size: few; cdr3_length: 17; d_call: NA; v_call: TRBV28; cdr3_nt: TGTGCCAGCAGTTTACCCGGGACTGGGAGGCGCCAGTATACGCAGTATTTT; cdr3_aa: CASSLPGTGRRQYTQYF
j_call: TRBJ1-1; clone_size: NA; cdr3_length: 15; d_call: NA; v_call: TRBV6-4; cdr3_nt: TGTGCCAGCAGTGACTCGGCAGGGGCGAACACTGAAGCTTTCTTT; cdr3_aa: CASSDSAGANTEAFF
j_call: TRBJ2-7; clone_size: few; cdr3_length: 16; d_call: TRBD2; v_call: TRBV7-6; cdr3_nt: TGTGCCAGCAGCCCAGGACTAGCCGACGTTACCTACGAGCAGTACTTC; cdr3_aa: CASSPGLADVTYEQYF
j_call: TRBJ2-7; clone_size: NA; cdr3_length: 13; d_call: NA; v_call: TRBV19; cdr3_nt: TGTGCCAGTAGTATTTCCAGGTCCTACGAGCAGTACTTC; cdr3_aa: CASSISRSYEQYF
j_call: TRBJ2-7; clone_size: NA; cdr3_length: 14; d_call: TRBD2; v_call: TRBV28; cdr3_nt: TGTGCCAGCGGACTAGCGGGAGTACCCTACGAGCAGTACTTC; cdr3_aa: CASGLAGVPYEQYF
j_call: TRBJ2-1; clone_size: many; cdr3_length: 16; d_call: TRBD2; v_call: TRBV12-3/TRBV12-4; cdr3_nt: TGTGCCAGCAAGAGGACTAGCGGGCTTGCCTACAATGAGCAGTTCTTC; cdr3_aa: CASKRTSGLAYNEQFF
j_call: TRBJ2-1; clone_size: few; cdr3_length: 14; d_call: NA; v_call: TRBV5-1; cdr3_nt: TGCGCCAGCAGCCCACAGAGGGGAAGCAATGAGCAGTTCTTC; cdr3_aa: CASSPQRGSNEQFF
j_call: TRBJ2-1; clone_size: many; cdr3_length: 15; d_call: TRBD2; v_call: TRBV9; cdr3_nt: TGTGCCAGCAGCGTAGAGACGGGGGGACTCAATGAGCAGTTCTTC; cdr3_aa: CASSVETGGLNEQFF
j_call: TRBJ2-5; clone_size: many; cdr3_length: 15; d_call: NA; v_call: TRBV7-2; cdr3_nt: TGTGCCAGCAGCTTATCGCAGGGGCGGGGTGAGACCCAGTACTTC; cdr3_aa: CASSLSQGRGETQYF
j_call: TRBJ1-1; clone_size: few; cdr3_length: 12; d_call: NA; v_call: TRBV24-1; cdr3_nt: TGTGCCACCAGGCTCGGACACCCTGAAGCTTTCTTT; cdr3_aa: CATRLGHPEAFF
j_call: TRBJ2-2; clone_size: NA; cdr3_length: 15; d_call: NA; v_call: TRBV18; cdr3_nt: TGTGCCAGCTCACCCCGGGAGCCTGGCACCGGGGAGCTGTTTTTT; cdr3_aa: CASSPREPGTGELFF
j_call: TRBJ1-1; clone_size: few; cdr3_length: 15; d_call: TRBD1; v_call: TRBV10-3; cdr3_nt: TGTGCCATCAGTGAGTCGGAGGGGGCGAACACTGAAGCTTTCTTT; cdr3_aa: CAISESEGANTEAFF
j_call: TRBJ2-5; clone_size: many; cdr3_length: 13; d_call: NA; v_call: TRBV3-1; cdr3_nt: TGTGCCAGCAGCCAAGATAGAGGGGAGACCCAGTACTTC; cdr3_aa: CASSQDRGETQYF
j_call: TRBJ1-6; clone_size: NA; cdr3_length: 14; d_call: NA; v_call: TRBV2; cdr3_nt: TGTGCCAGCAGATGGACGGATTATAATTCACCCCTCCACTTT; cdr3_aa: CASRWTDYNSPLHF
j_call: TRBJ2-1; clone_size: NA; cdr3_length: 14; d_call: TRBD1; v_call: TRBV20-1; cdr3_nt: TGCAGTGCCCCTTGGGGACAGGGCCTCAATGAGCAGTTCTTC; cdr3_aa: CSAPWGQGLNEQFF
j_call: TRBJ2-2; clone_size: many; cdr3_length: 15; d_call: TRBD1; v_call: TRBV4-1; cdr3_nt: TGCGCCAGCAGTCGGACAGGATCGAACACCGGGGAGCTGTTTTTT; cdr3_aa: CASSRTGSNTGELFF
j_call: TRBJ2-1; clone_size: NA; cdr3_length: 16; d_call: TRBD1; v_call: TRBV4-3; cdr3_nt: TGCGCCAGCAGCACATCCGGGACAGGGACTTACAATGAGCAGTTCTTC; cdr3_aa: CASSTSGTGTYNEQFF
j_call: TRBJ2-7; clone_size: few; cdr3_length: 18; d_call: TRBD2; v_call: TRBV4-1; cdr3_nt: TGCGCCAGCAGCCAAGATCGGGACTTCGGGGGAGGGCCGTCCGAGCAGTACTTC; cdr3_aa: CASSQDRDFGGGPSEQYF
j_call: TRBJ2-7; clone_size: once; cdr3_length: 14; d_call: TRBD2; v_call: TRBV20-1; cdr3_nt: TGCAGTGCTTTTCTAGCGGTATCCTCCTACGAGCAGTACTTC; cdr3_aa: CSAFLAVSSYEQYF
j_call: TRBJ2-7; clone_size: NA; cdr3_length: 16; d_call: TRBD2; v_call: TRBV10-3; cdr3_nt: TGTGCCATCAGTGACCCCACGAGCGGGGGTTCCTACGAGCAGTACTTC; cdr3_aa: CAISDPTSGGSYEQYF